This T cell receptor beta chain was sequenced for a study of vaccination and CD4 T cells after COVID-19. The CDR3 is made up of 14 amino acids. Losses at the gene ends were 5 bases for V and 10 bases for J; bases not matched to a gene: 13. Treatment in this sample: roughly nine-day PBMC culture with coronavirus spike peptide pools or control peptides (ViraFEST assay). CD4+ T cells that had been cultured provided DNA sequenced with the Oncomine TCR Beta short-read assay. Investigators isolated genomic DNA from cultured CD4+ T cells. One entry per CDR3 protein, called by TCRdb with MiXCR from the PCR reads. The sample lists more than 15,000 distinct CDR3 sequences; around 47% were seen once. There are a few counts of this clonotype. Its target is not known.

The material was CD4+ T cells from blood, cultured in vitro, obtained before SARS-CoV-2 vaccination. This chain links TRBV12-3 or TRBV12-4 with TRBJ1-1, with 7 bases aligning to TRBD1. This TCR came from a human donor who had recovered from COVID-19. The CDR3 bases are TGTGCCAGCAGTCCCCGGACAGGCCCCTGGAGAGCTTTCTTT. Translation gives CASSPRTGPWRAFF.